The 27 T cell receptor beta chains below all came from one sample that was sequenced in a study of T cells in narcolepsy. Produced via immunoSEQ multiplex PCR; TCRdb's table is partial and in-frame only. The repertoire holds around 35,000 clones, with 80% as singletons. Specimen: memory (CD45RA-) CD4+ T cells from blood. These receptors all stem from a human donor in good health.

This chain joins TRBV11-2 and TRBJ2-3, with D unresolved. The V end lost 2 bases, the J end lost 3 bases, and 0 bases lay between the germline ends. CDR1 and CDR2 (germline): SGHAT, FQNNGV. The CDR3 consists of 11 residues. The CDR3 region is CASSLTDTQYF. CDR3 bases: TGTGCCAGCAGCTTAACAGATACGCAGTATTTT. Full variable domain (missing parts from reference TRBV11-2 and TRBJ2-3): EAGVAQSPRYKIIEKRQSVAFWCNPISGHATLYWYQQILGQGPKLLIQFQNNGVVDDSQLPKDRFSAERLKGVDSTLKIQPAKLEDSAVYLCASSLTDTQYFGPGTRLTVL.

On this clone: Since the CDR3 does not end with the conserved phenylalanine or tryptophan, this likely comes from a read error. V is TRBV7-3 and J is TRBJ2-2, with D possibly being TRBD2 (5 bases). The CDR3 contains 15 residues. Germline loops: CDR1 SGHTA, CDR2 FQGTGA. V lost 0 bases to trimming and J lost 6 bases, with 11 bases between them. The CDR3 nucleotides read TGTGCCAGCAGCTTAACTAGCGAGATTTCCGGGGAGCTGTTTTCT. This translates into CASSLTSEISGELFS.

This chain uses TRBV28 with TRBJ1-1; maybe TRBD1 (6 bases). The ends were cut back, 8 bases at V and 7 bases at J, with 20 bases in the middle. CDR3 length: 14 amino acids. Germline-derived CDR1 and CDR2 are MDHEN and SYDVKM. CDR3 sequence (DNA): TGTGCCAGCGTCTTACACGCTACAGGGAATGAAGCTTTCTTT. As protein: CASVLHATGNEAFF. Full variable domain (rest looked up from reference TRBV28 and TRBJ1-1): DVKVTQSSRYLVKRTGEKVFLECVQDMDHENMFWYRQDPGLGLRLIYFSYDVKMKEKGDIPEGYSVSREKKERFSLILESASTNQTSMYLCASVLHATGNEAFFGQGTRLTVV.

The chain combines TRBV7-3 with TRBJ2-3, with 11 bases aligning to TRBD1. Trimming cost V 8 bases and J 10 bases; bases outside gene matches: 8. The CDR3 contains 13 residues. CDR1 and CDR2 (germline): SGHTA, FQGTGA. CDR3 region: CASQSGTGGAQYF. For the CDR3, the DNA is TGTGCCAGCCAATCCGGGACAGGGGGAGCGCAGTATTTT. Full variable domain (outside the CDR3, taken from reference TRBV7-3 and TRBJ2-3): GAGVSQTPSNKVTEKGKYVELRCDPISGHTALYWYRQSLGQGPEFLIYFQGTGAADDSGLPNDRFFAVRPEGSVSTLKIQRTERGDSAVYLCASQSGTGGAQYFGPGTRLTVL.

The J gene is TRBJ2-3, the V gene TRBV6-6; 8 bases line up with TRBD2. V shed 4 bases, J shed 7 bases, and the junction held 10 bases outside the gene matches. This CDR3 comprises 15 residues. Germline CDR1 MNHNY, CDR2 SVGAGI (reference sequence). Here the CDR3 reads CASSSGGGRGNTQYF. CDR3 coding DNA: TGTGCCAGCAGTTCCGGGGGGGGCCGAGGGAATACGCAGTATTTT.

In DNA, the CDR3 is TGTGCCACCAGCGGGACCGGGACTAGGGCCACCGGGGAGCTGTTTTTT. Amino acid sequence: CATSGTGTRATGELFF. The chain recombines TRBV15 with TRBJ2-2, with 8 positions matching TRBD2. The V and J ends lost 5 bases and 4 bases, in that order; junction bases with no gene match: 9. The CDR3 consists of 16 residues. Germline loops: CDR1 LNHNV, CDR2 YYDKDF (reference sequence).

This chain joins TRBV9 and TRBJ1-3; TRBD1 might be the D (5 bases). The germline V and J ends were trimmed by 0 bases and 3 bases, with 7 bases remaining between them. CDR1 SGDLS and CDR2 YYNGEE come from the germline V gene. CDR3 size: 14 residues. The CDR3 nucleotides read TGTGCCAGCAGCGTAGAGGGGAGTGGAAACACCATATATTTT. Protein product: CASSVEGSGNTIYF.

The chain recombines TRBV19 with TRBJ2-2; the D is unclear. The germline V gene has CDR1 LNHDA and CDR2 SQIVND (reference sequence). The CDR3 sequence is 14 residues long. Trimming cost V 5 bases and J 5 bases, with 12 bases left between them. CDR3 nucleotide sequence: TGTGCCAGTAGTCCATCAACAGTGACCGGGGAGCTGTTTTTT. Protein product: CASSPSTVTGELFF. Using reference TRBV19 and TRBJ2-2 for the parts outside the CDR3, the full variable domain is DGGITQSPKYLFRKEGQNVTLSCEQNLNHDAMYWYRQDPGQGLRLIYYSQIVNDFQKGDIAEGYSVSREKKESFPLTVTSAQKNPTAFYLCASSPSTVTGELFFGEGSRLTVL.

The rearrangement uses TRBV6-4 and TRBJ2-1; 8 bases are shared with TRBD2. Germline V gene lookup returns CDR1 MRHNA and CDR2 SNTAGT. CDR3 size: 15 residues. The ends lost 1 base at V and 5 bases at J; junction bases unmatched: 4. The CDR3 bases are TGTGCCAGCAGTGACTATGCGGGGGGTAACAATGAGCAGTTCTTC. Amino acids: CASSDYAGGNNEQFF.

The count of this clone is one. This chain connects TRBV15 to TRBJ2-7; a possible D gene is TRBD2 (5 bases). CDR1 LNHNV and CDR2 YYDKDF come from the germline V gene (reference sequence). The V end lost 6 bases, the J end lost 4 bases, and 10 bases lay between the germline ends. This CDR3 comprises 12 residues. CDR3 residues: CATRGRDYEQYF. The DNA of the CDR3 is TGTGCCACCAGGGGGAGAGATTACGAGCAGTACTTC.

The chain is built from TRBV6-1 and TRBJ2-1; 8 bases match TRBD2. V dropped 0 bases and J dropped 5; count of bases not matched to a gene: 0. Germline assignment: CDR1 MNHNS and CDR2 SASEGT. There are 14 residues in the CDR3. The CDR3 DNA sequence: TGTGCCAGCAGTGAAGCCGGGAGGGACAATGAGCAGTTCTTC. Its protein is CASSEAGRDNEQFF.

The gene calls are TRBV5-4 and TRBJ2-3; D is undetermined. Per germline, CDR1 SGHNT and CDR2 YYREEE (reference sequence). This CDR3 is built from 14 residues. Trimming removed 0 bases from V and 1 base from J, with 6 bases in between. CDR3 nucleotide sequence: TGTGCCAGCAGCTTGGCTAAGGGCACAGATACGCAGTATTTT. Translated: CASSLAKGTDTQYF. The variable domain in full, with the rest retrieved from reference TRBV5-4 and TRBJ2-3, is ETGVTQSPTHLIKTRGQQVTLRCSSQSGHNTVSWYQQALGQGPQFIFQYYREEENGRGNFPPRFSGLQFPNYSSELNVNALELDDSALYLCASSLAKGTDTQYFGPGTRLTVL.

This chain links TRBV9 with TRBJ1-6; 8 bases agree with TRBD1. Unmatched junction bases numbered 4, after V lost 1 base and J lost 4 bases. CDR1 is SGDLS, CDR2 YYNGEE, per germline. The CDR3 loop spans 16 amino acids. The CDR3 DNA reads as TGTGCCAGCAGCGTAACGAGGGACAGGTATAATTCACCCCTCCACTTT. This sequence encodes CASSVTRDRYNSPLHF. Variable domain in full (rest from reference TRBV9 and TRBJ1-6): DSGVTQTPKHLITATGQRVTLRCSPRSGDLSVYWYQQSLDQGLQFLIQYYNGEERAKGNILERFSAQQFPDLHSELNLSSLELGDSALYFCASSVTRDRYNSPLHFGNGTRLTVT.

The rearrangement uses TRBV7-2 and TRBJ2-5; D is undetermined. Trimming removed 2 bases at V and 5 bases at J, with 3 bases between. The CDR3 is made up of 11 amino acids. Looked up from germline, CDR1 is SGHTA and CDR2 is FQGNSA. In DNA, the CDR3 is TGTGCCAGCAGCTTATACGAGACCCAGTACTTC. It codes for CASSLYETQYF.

This sequence joins TRBV2 and TRBJ1-2, with a tentative D call TRBD1 (5 bases). CDR3 size: 13 residues. V was trimmed by 8 bases and J by 1 base, leaving 11 bases between them. Germline V gene sequence: CDR1 SNHLY, CDR2 FYNNEI. CDR3 bases: TGTGCCAGCCGACAGTACCTTAACTATGGCTACACCTTC. It codes for CASRQYLNYGYTF.

In the case of this clone: Relative to the germline gene, one junction end is altered; a read error may explain this. This CDR3 is also generated by other DNA sequences in the sample. V gene TRBV9 combines with J gene TRBJ1-6; TRBD1 is a possible D gene (5 bases). Germline V gene lookup returns CDR1 SGDLS and CDR2 YYNGEE. The CDR3 totals 14 residues. CDR3 loop: CASSVLDTNSPLHF. The DNA of the CDR3 is TGTGCCAGCAGCGTATTGGACACTAATTCGCCCCTCCACTTT.

This clone has only one observation. The CDR3 sequence is CASSALDRGRSNTGELFF. DNA of the CDR3: TGTGCCAGCAGTGCCCTGGACAGGGGGCGGTCGAACACCGGGGAGCTGTTTTTT. The chain couples TRBV2 to TRBJ2-2, with 11 bases lining up with TRBD1. The ends lost 4 bases at V and 0 bases at J; junction bases unmatched: 7. Per the germline V gene, CDR1 is SNHLY and CDR2 is FYNNEI. There are 18 residues in the CDR3.

This clone has only a few counts. The chain combines TRBV27 with TRBJ2-6; D might be TRBD2 (6 bases). CDR1 and CDR2 (germline): MNHEY, SMNVEV (reference sequence). CDR3 length: 14 amino acids. With 8 bases removed from V and 6 bases from J, the gap between germline ends came to 14 bases. The CDR3 sequence is CASWDSSTANVLTF. The CDR3 nucleotides read TGTGCCAGCTGGGACTCTTCTACGGCCAACGTCCTGACTTTC.

There are a few counts of this clone. The same CDR3 also results from other DNA sequences found in this sample. V is TRBV5-1 and J is TRBJ1-1; D gene uncertain. Trimming pared 0 bases from V and 1 base from J, leaving 4 bases between. The CDR3 is 13 amino acids. In germline, CDR1 is SGHRS, CDR2 YFSETQ. The CDR3 protein is CASSLARNTEAFF. CDR3 in DNA: TGCGCCAGCAGCTTGGCCCGGAACACTGAAGCTTTCTTT.

The chain employs TRBV7-8 and TRBJ2-3; D is undetermined. There are 15 residues in the CDR3. Germline CDR1 reads SGHVS; CDR2 reads FQNEAQ. V lost 0 bases, J lost 7 bases, and 14 bases lay in between. CDR3 residues: CASSLARDFPHTQYF. The DNA of the CDR3 is TGTGCCAGCAGCTTAGCGCGAGACTTCCCCCATACGCAGTATTTT.

In DNA, the CDR3 is TGTGCCAGCAGCTTGGCCCTTGAGACCCAGTACTTC. Its translation: CASSLALETQYF. The chain uses TRBV5-4 and TRBJ2-5, with no clear D. Germline-derived CDR1 and CDR2 are SGHNT and YYREEE (reference sequence). The CDR3 length is 12 residues. Trimming left V 0 bases short and J 5 bases short, with 5 bases between.

V usage is TRBV4-2 and J usage is TRBJ1-5, with TRBD1 matching 7 bases. CDR1 is LGHNA, CDR2 YNFKEQ, per germline. This CDR3 region has 16 residues. The junction had 7 bases not matched to a gene; V was cut back by 2 bases and J by 3 bases. The CDR3 spells CASSQYGTANNQPQHF. CDR3 nucleotide sequence: TGTGCCAGCAGCCAATATGGGACAGCCAACAATCAGCCCCAGCATTTT.

The chain recombines TRBV7-2 with TRBJ1-2, with 8 bases that match TRBD1. CDR3 size: 13 residues. The V segment lost 2 bases and the J segment 8 bases; nucleotides outside the gene matches: 4. Germline V gene sequence: CDR1 SGHTA, CDR2 FQGNSA. CDR3 protein: CASSLRQGLGYTF. The CDR3 DNA reads as TGTGCCAGCAGCTTAAGACAGGGGTTGGGCTACACCTTC.

This rearrangement joins TRBV7-8 to TRBJ1-5, with D uncertain. V gave up 0 bases and J gave up 3 bases, with 6 bases separating them. The CDR3 runs to 14 residues. Looked up from germline, CDR1 is SGHVS and CDR2 is FQNEAQ. As DNA, the CDR3 is TGTGCCAGCAGCTTAGCGGAGTCCAATCAGCCCCAGCATTTT. It yields the protein CASSLAESNQPQHF.

This clone was picked up one time. This sequence joins TRBV4-3 and TRBJ2-1; D is uncertain. Germline CDR1 LGHNA, CDR2 YSLEER. CDR3 length equals 15 residues. V lost 0 bases, J lost 4 bases, and 10 bases lay in between. The CDR3 here is CASSQESPTYNEQFF. For the CDR3, the DNA is TGCGCCAGCAGCCAAGAGTCGCCCACATACAATGAGCAGTTCTTC.

The chain carries TRBV18 and TRBJ2-5; 10 bases agree with TRBD2. V was clipped by 2 bases and J by 4 bases; unmatched bases: 4. Germline values: CDR1 KGHSH, CDR2 LQKENI. CDR3 length: 15 residues. CDR3 sequence: CASSPKVAGGETQYF. The CDR3 bases are TGTGCCAGCTCACCAAAGGTAGCGGGAGGAGAGACCCAGTACTTC.

This chain links TRBV27 with TRBJ2-5; 12 nucleotides agree with TRBD2. CDR3 length equals 16 residues. V was pared by 0 bases and J by 5 bases, with 4 bases of the junction left unmatched. The germline V gene has CDR1 MNHEY and CDR2 SMNVEV (reference sequence). In DNA, the CDR3 is TGTGCCAGCAGTTTATCCCTAGCGGGAGGGTTGGAGACCCAGTACTTC. It encodes CASSLSLAGGLETQYF.